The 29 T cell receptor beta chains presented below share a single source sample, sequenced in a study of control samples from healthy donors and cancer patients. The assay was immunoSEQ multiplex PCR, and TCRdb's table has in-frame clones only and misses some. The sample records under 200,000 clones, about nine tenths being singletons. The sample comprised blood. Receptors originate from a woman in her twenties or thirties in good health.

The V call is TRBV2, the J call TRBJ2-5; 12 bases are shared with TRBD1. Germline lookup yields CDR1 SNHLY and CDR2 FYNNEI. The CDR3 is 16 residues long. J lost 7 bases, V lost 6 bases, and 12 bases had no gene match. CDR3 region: CASRDTRDRGRGTQYF. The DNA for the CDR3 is TGTGCCAGCAGAGACACCCGGGACAGGGGGCGAGGGACCCAGTACTTC. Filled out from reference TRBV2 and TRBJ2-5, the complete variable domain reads EPEVTQTPSHQVTQMGQEVILRCVPISNHLYFYWYRQILGQKVEFLVSFYNNEISEKSEIFDDQFSVERPDGSNFTLKIRSTKLEDSAMYFCASRDTRDRGRGTQYFGPGTRLLVL.

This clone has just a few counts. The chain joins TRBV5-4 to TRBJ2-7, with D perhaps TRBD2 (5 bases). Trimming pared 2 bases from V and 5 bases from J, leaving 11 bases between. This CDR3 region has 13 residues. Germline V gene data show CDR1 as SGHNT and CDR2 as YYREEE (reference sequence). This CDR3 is CASSFVGVHEQYF. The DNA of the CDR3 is TGTGCCAGCAGCTTTGTCGGGGTCCACGAGCAGTACTTC. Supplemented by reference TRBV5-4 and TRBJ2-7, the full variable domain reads ETGVTQSPTHLIKTRGQQVTLRCSSQSGHNTVSWYQQALGQGPQFIFQYYREEENGRGNFPPRFSGLQFPNYSSELNVNALELDDSALYLCASSFVGVHEQYFGPGTRLTVT.

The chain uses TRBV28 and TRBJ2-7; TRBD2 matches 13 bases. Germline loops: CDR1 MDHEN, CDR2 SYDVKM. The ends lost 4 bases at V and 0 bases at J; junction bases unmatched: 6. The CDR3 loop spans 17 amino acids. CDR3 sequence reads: CASSSGLAGPNSYEQYF. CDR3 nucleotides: TGTGCCAGCAGTTCGGGACTAGCGGGACCCAACTCCTACGAGCAGTACTTC. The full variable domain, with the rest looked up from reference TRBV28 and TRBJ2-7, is DVKVTQSSRYLVKRTGEKVFLECVQDMDHENMFWYRQDPGLGLRLIYFSYDVKMKEKGDIPEGYSVSREKKERFSLILESASTNQTSMYLCASSSGLAGPNSYEQYFGPGTRLTVT.

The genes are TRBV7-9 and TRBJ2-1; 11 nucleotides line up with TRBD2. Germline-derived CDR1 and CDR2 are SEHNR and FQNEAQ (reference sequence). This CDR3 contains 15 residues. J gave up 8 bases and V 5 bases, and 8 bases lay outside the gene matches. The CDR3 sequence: CASSDSGLADHEQFF. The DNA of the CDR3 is TGTGCCAGCAGCGATTCGGGACTAGCGGACCATGAGCAGTTCTTC.

The CDR3 coding sequence is TGTGCCAGCAGTTTAGCGGCCACCGGGGAGCTGTTTTTT. Amino acids: CASSLAATGELFF. V usage is TRBV12-3 or TRBV12-4 and J usage is TRBJ2-2; D ambiguous. V lost 0 bases to trimming and J lost 4 bases, with 3 bases between them. The CDR3 spans 13 residues.

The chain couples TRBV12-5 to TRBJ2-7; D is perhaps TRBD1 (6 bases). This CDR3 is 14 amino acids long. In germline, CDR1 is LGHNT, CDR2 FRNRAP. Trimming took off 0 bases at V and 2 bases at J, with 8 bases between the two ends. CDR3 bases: TGTGCTAGTGGTTTGGTAGACAGGACCTACGAGCAGTACTTC. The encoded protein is CASGLVDRTYEQYF.

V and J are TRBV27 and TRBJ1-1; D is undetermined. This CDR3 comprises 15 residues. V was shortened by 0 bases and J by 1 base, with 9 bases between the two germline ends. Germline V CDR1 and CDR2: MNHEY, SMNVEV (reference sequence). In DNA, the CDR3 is TGTGCCAGCAGTTTATCTGAGGGTGGGAACACTGAAGCTTTCTTT. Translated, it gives CASSLSEGGNTEAFF.

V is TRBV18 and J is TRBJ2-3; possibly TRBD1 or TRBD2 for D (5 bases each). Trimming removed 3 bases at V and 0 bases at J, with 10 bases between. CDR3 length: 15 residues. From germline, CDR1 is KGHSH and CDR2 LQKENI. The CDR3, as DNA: TGTGCCAGCTCACCCGGGACCCTTAGCACAGATACGCAGTATTTT. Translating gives CASSPGTLSTDTQYF.

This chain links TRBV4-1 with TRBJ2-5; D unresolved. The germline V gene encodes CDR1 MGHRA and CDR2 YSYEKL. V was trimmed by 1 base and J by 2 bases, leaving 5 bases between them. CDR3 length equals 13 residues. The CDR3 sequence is CASSQVRQETQYF. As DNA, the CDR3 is TGCGCCAGCAGCCAAGTGCGGCAAGAGACCCAGTACTTC.

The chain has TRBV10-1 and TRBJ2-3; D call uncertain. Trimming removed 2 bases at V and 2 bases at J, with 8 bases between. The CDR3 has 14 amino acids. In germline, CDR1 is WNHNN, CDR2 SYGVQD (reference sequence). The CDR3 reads CASSESPATDTQYF. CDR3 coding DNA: TGCGCCAGCAGTGAGAGTCCAGCCACAGATACGCAGTATTTT.

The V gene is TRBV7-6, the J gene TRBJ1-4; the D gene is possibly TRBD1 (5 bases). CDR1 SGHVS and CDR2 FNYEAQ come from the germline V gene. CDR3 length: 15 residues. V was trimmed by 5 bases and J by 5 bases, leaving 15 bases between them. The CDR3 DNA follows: TGTGCCAGCAGCACCAGACAGAGTGGGAATGAAAAACTGTTTTTT. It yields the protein CASSTRQSGNEKLFF.

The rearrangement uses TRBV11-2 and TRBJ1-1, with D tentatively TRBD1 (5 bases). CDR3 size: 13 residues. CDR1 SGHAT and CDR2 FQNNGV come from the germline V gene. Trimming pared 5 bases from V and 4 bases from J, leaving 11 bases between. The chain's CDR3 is CASSPQVTTEAFF. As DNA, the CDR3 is TGTGCCAGCAGCCCACAGGTAACCACTGAAGCTTTCTTT.

Here the CDR3 DNA reads TGTGCCAGCAGCCTACAGGGGAACACTGAAGCTTTCTTT. As protein: CASSLQGNTEAFF. This rearrangement joins TRBV3-1 (or the pseudogene TRBV3-2) to TRBJ1-1; D perhaps matches TRBD1 (6 bases). This CDR3 contains 13 residues. Looked up from germline, CDR1 is LGHDT and CDR2 is YNNKEL (reference sequence). V was cut by 4 bases and J by 1 base, with 7 bases left in between.

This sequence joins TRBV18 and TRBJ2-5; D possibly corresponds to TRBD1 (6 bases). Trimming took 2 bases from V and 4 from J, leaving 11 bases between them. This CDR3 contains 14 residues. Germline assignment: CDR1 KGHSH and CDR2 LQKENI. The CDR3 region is CASSPDRISETQYF. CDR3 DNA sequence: TGTGCCAGCTCACCAGACAGGATCTCAGAGACCCAGTACTTC.

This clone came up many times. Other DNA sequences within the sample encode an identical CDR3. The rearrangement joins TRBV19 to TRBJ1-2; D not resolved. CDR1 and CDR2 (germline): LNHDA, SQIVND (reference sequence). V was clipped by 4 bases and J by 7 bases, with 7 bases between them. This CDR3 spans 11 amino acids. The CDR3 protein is CASSTGRGYTF. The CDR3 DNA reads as TGTGCCAGTAGTACCGGACGTGGCTACACCTTC.

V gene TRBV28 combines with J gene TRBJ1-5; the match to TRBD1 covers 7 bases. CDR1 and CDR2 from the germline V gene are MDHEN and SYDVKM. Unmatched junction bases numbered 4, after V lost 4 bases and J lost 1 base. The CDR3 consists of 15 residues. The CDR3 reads CASSYVDRSNQPQHF. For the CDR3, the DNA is TGTGCCAGCAGTTATGTGGACAGGAGCAATCAGCCCCAGCATTTT.

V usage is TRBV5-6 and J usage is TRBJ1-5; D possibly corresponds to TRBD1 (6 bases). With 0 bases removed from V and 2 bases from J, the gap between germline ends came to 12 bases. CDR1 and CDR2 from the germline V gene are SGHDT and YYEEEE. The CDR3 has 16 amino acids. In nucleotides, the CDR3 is TGTGCCAGCAGCTTGGGGGGGGCCCGGCGCAATCAGCCCCAGCATTTT. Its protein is CASSLGGARRNQPQHF. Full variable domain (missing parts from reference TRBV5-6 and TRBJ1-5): DAGVTQSPTHLIKTRGQQVTLRCSPKSGHDTVSWYQQALGQGPQFIFQYYEEEERQRGNFPDRFSGHQFPNYSSELNVNALLLGDSALYLCASSLGGARRNQPQHFGDGTRLSIL.

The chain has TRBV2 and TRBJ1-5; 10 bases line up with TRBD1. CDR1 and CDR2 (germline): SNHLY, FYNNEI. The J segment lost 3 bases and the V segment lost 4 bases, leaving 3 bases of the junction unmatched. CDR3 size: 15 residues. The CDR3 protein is CASSGGTGANQPQHF. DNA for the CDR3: TGTGCCAGCAGTGGGGGGACAGGGGCCAATCAGCCCCAGCATTTT.

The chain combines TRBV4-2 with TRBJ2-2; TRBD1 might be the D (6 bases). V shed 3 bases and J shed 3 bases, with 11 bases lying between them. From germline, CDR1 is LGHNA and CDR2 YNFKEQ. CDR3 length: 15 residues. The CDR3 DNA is TGTGCCAGCAGCCAGGCACAGGGTTACACCGGGGAGCTGTTTTTT. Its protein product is CASSQAQGYTGELFF.

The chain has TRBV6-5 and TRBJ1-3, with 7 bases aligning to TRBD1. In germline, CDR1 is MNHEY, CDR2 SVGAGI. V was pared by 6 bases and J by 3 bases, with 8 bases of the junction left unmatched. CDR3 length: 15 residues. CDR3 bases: TGTGCCAGCAGGCCCGGGGCAGGGGGTGGAAACACCATATATTTT. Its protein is CASRPGAGGGNTIYF.

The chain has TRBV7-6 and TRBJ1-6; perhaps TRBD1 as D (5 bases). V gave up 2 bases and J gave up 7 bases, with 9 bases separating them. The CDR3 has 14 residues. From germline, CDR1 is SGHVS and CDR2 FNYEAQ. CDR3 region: CASSLQGVNSPLHF. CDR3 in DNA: TGTGCCAGCAGCTTACAGGGTGTCAATTCACCCCTCCACTTT. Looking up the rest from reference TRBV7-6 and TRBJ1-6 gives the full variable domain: GAGVSQSPRYKVTKRGQDVALRCDPISGHVSLYWYRQALGQGPEFLTYFNYEAQQDKSGLPNDRFSAERPEGSISTLTIQRTEQRDSAMYRCASSLQGVNSPLHFGNGTRLTVT.

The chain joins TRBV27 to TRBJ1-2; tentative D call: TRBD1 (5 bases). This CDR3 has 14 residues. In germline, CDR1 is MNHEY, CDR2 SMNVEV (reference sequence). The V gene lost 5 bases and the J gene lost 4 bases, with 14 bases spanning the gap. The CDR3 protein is CASSPGGSTYGYTF. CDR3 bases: TGTGCCAGCAGTCCCGGGGGTAGCACCTATGGCTACACCTTC.

CDR3 region: CASSLSGSSYEQYF. CDR3 nucleotides: TGTGCCAGCAGCCTATCGGGGAGCTCCTACGAGCAGTACTTC. This rearrangement joins TRBV7-2 to TRBJ2-7; D is perhaps TRBD2 (5 bases). Germline V lookup: CDR1 SGHTA, CDR2 FQGNSA. Trimming took 5 bases from V and 0 from J, leaving 11 bases between them. This CDR3 contains 14 residues. Supplemented by reference TRBV7-2 and TRBJ2-7, the full variable domain reads GAGVSQSPSNKVTEKGKDVELRCDPISGHTALYWYRQSLGQGLEFLIYFQGNSAPDKSGLPSDRFSAERTGGSVSTLTIQRTQQEDSAVYLCASSLSGSSYEQYFGPGTRLTVT.

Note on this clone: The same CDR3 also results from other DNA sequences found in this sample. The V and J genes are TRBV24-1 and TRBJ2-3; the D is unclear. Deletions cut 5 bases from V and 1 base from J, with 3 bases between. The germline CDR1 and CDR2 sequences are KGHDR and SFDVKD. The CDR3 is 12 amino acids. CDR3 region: CATSARTDTQYF. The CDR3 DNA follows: TGTGCCACCAGTGCACGCACAGATACGCAGTATTTT.

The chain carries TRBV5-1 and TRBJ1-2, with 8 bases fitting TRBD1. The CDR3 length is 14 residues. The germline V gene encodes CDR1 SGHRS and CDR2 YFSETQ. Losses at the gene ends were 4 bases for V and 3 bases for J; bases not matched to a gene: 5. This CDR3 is CASSRGQEYYGYTF. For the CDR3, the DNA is TGCGCCAGCAGCCGGGGACAGGAATACTATGGCTACACCTTC.

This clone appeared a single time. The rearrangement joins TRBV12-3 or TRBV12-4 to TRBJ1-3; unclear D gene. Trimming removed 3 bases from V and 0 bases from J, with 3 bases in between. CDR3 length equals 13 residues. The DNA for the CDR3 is TGTGCCAGCAGTTTGATCTCTGGAAACACCATATATTTT. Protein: CASSLISGNTIYF.

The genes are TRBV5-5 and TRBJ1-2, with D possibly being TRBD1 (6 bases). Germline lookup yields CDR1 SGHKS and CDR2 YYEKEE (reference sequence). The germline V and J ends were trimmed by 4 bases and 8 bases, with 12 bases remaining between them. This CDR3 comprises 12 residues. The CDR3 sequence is CASSPEGGGYTF. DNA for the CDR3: TGTGCCAGCAGCCCCGAGGGGGGGGGCTACACCTTC.

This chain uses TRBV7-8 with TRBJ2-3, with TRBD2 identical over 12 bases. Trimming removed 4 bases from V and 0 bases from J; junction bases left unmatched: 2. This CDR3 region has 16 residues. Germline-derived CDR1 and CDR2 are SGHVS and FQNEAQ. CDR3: CASSSGTSGSTDTQYF. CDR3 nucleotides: TGTGCCAGCAGCTCAGGGACTAGCGGGAGCACAGATACGCAGTATTTT.

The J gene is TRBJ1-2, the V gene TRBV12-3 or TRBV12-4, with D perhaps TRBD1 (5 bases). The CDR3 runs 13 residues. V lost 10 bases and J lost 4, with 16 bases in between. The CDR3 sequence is CATSGSGAYGYTF. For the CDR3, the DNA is TGTGCCACGTCAGGTAGTGGGGCCTATGGCTACACCTTC.